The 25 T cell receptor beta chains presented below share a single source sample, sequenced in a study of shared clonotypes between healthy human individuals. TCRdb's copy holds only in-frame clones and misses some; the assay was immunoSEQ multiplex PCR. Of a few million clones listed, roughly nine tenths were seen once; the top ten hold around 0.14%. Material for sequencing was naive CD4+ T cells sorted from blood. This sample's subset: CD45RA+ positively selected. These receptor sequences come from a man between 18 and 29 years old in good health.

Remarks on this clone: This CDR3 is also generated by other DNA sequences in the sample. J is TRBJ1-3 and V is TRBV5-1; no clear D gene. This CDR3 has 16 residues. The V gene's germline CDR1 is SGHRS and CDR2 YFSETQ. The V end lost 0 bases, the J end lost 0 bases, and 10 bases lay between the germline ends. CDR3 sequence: CASSLEGQSSGNTIYF. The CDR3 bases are TGCGCCAGCAGCTTGGAGGGCCAGAGCTCTGGAAACACCATATATTTT. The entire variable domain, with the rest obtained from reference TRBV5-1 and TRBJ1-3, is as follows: KAGVTQTPRYLIKTRGQQVTLSCSPISGHRSVSWYQQTPGQGLQFLFEYFSETQRNKGNFPGRFSGRQFSNSRSEMNVSTLELGDSALYLCASSLEGQSSGNTIYFGEGSWLTVV.

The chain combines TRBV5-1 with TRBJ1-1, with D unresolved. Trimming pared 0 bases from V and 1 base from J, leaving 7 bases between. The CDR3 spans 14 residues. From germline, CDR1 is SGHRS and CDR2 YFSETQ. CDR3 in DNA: TGCGCCAGCAGCTTGGGATCAGAGAACACTGAAGCTTTCTTT. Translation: CASSLGSENTEAFF.

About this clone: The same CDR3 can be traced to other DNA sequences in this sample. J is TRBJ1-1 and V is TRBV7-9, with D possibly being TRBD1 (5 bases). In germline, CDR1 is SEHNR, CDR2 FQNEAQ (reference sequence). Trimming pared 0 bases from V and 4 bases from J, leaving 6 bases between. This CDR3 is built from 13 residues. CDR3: CASSLAGVTEAFF. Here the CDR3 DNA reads TGTGCCAGCAGCTTAGCGGGGGTCACTGAAGCTTTCTTT.

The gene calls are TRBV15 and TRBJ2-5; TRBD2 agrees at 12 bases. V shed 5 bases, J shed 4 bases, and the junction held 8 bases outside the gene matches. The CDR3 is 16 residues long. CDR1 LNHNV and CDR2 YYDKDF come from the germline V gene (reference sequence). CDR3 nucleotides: TGTGCCACCAGCTTTGACACGGGACTAGCGGGAGAGACCCAGTACTTC. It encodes CATSFDTGLAGETQYF.

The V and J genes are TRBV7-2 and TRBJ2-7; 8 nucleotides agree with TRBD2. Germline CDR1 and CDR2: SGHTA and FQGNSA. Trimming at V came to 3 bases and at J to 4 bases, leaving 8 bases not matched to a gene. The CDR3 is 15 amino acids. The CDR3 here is CASSFIIGTSYEQYF. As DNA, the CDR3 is TGTGCCAGCAGCTTTATCATCGGGACTAGTTACGAGCAGTACTTC.

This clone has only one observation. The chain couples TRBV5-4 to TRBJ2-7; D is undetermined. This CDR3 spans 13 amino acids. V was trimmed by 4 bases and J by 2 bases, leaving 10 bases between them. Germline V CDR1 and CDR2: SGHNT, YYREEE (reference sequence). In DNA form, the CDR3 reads TGTGCCAGCAGCCCCGGATCGACCTACGAGCAGTACTTC. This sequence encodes CASSPGSTYEQYF.

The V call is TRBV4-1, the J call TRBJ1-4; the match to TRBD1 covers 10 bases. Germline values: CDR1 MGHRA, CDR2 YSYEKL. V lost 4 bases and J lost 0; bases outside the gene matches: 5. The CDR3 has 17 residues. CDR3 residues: CASSRGQGGATNEKLFF. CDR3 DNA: TGCGCCAGCAGCCGAGGACAGGGGGGGGCAACTAATGAAAAACTGTTTTTT.

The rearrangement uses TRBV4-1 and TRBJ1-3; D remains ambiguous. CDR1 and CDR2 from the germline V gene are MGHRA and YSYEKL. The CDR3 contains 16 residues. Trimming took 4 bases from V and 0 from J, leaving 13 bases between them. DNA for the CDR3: TGCGCCAGCAGCCCCCCAAATCCGGGCTCTGGAAACACCATATATTTT. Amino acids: CASSPPNPGSGNTIYF.

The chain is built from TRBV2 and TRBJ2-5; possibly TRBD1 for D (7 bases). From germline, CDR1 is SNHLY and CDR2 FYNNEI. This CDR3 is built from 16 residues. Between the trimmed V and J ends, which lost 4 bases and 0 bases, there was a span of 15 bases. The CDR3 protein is CASSAPPGGYQETQYF. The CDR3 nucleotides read TGTGCCAGCAGTGCCCCCCCAGGGGGGTACCAAGAGACCCAGTACTTC.

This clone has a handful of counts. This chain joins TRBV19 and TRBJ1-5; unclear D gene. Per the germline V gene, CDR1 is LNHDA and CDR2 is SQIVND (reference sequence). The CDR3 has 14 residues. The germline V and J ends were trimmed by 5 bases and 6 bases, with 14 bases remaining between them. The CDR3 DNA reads TGTGCCAGTAGTCCATGGGCAACCACTCAGCCCCAGCATTTT. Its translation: CASSPWATTQPQHF.

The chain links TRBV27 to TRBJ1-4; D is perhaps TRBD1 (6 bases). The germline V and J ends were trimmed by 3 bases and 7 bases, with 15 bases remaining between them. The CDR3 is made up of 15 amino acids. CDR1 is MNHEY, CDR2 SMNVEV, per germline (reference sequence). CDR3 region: CASSFGRGAGEKLFF. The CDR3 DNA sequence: TGTGCCAGCAGTTTCGGTCGGGGGGCCGGTGAAAAACTGTTTTTT.

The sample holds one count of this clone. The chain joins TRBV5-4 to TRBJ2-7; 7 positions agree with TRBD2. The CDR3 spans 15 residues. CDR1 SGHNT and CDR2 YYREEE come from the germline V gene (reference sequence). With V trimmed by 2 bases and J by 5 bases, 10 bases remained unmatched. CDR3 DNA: TGTGCCAGCAGCTTACAAACGGGAGGCCCCCACGAGCAGTACTTC. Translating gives CASSLQTGGPHEQYF.

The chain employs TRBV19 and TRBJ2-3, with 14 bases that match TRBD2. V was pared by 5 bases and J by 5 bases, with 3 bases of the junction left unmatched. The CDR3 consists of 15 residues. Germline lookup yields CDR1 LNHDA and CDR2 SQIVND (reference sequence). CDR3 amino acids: CASSVGLAGGDTQYF. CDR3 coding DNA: TGTGCCAGTAGTGTCGGACTAGCGGGAGGAGATACGCAGTATTTT.

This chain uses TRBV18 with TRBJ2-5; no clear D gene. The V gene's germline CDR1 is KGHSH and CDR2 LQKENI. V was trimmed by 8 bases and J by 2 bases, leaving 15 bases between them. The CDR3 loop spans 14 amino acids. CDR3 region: CASTLLGEQETQYF. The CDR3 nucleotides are TGTGCCAGCACTCTCCTCGGTGAACAAGAGACCCAGTACTTC. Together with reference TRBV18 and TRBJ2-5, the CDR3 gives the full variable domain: NAGVMQNPRHLVRRRGQEARLRCSPMKGHSHVYWYRQLPEEGLKFMVYLQKENIIDESGMPKERFSAEFPKEGPSILRIQQVVRGDSAAYFCASTLLGEQETQYFGPGTRLLVL.

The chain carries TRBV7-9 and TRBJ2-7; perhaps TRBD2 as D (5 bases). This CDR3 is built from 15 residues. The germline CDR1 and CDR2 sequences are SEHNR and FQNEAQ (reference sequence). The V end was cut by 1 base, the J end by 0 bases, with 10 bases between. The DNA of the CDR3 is TGTGCCAGCAGCTTAGGCGGGTTACGCTCCTACGAGCAGTACTTC. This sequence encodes CASSLGGLRSYEQYF. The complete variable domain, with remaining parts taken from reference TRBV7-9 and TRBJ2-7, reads DTGVSQNPRHKITKRGQNVTFRCDPISEHNRLYWYRQTLGQGPEFLTYFQNEAQLEKSRLLSDRFSAERPKGSFSTLEIQRTEQGDSAMYLCASSLGGLRSYEQYFGPGTRLTVT.

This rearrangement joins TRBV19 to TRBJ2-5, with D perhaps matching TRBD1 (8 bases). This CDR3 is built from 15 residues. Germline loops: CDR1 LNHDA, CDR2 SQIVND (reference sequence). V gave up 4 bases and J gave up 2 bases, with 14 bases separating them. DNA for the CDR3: TGTGCCAGTAGTACCACAGGGGGGGGGCAAGAGACCCAGTACTTC. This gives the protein CASSTTGGGQETQYF.

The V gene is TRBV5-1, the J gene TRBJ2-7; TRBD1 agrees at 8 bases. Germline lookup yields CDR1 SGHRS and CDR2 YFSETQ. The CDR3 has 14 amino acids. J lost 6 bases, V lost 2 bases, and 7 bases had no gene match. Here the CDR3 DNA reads TGCGCCAGCAGCTTCGCAGGGGGCGAGGGCGAGCAGTACTTC. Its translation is CASSFAGGEGEQYF.

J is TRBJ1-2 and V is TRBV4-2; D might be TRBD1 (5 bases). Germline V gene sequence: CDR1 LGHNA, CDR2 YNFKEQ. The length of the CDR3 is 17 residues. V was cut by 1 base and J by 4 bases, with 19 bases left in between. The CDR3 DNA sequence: TGTGCCAGCAGCCAAGGAACAAGGGACGGCTATTTCTATGGCTACACCTTC. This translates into CASSQGTRDGYFYGYTF.

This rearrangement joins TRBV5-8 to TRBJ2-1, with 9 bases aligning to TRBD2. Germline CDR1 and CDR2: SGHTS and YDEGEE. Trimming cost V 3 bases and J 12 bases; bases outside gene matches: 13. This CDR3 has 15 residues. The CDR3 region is CASSSRSGRSDGQFF. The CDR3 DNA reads TGTGCCAGCAGCTCACGCAGCGGGAGGTCGGACGGGCAGTTCTTC.

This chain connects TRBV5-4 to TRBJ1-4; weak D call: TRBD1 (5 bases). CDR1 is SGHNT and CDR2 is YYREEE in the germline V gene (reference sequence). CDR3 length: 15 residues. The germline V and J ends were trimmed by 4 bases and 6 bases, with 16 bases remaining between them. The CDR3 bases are TGTGCCAGCAGCCCGGGACGCCCTACCGATGAAAAACTGTTTTTT. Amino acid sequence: CASSPGRPTDEKLFF.

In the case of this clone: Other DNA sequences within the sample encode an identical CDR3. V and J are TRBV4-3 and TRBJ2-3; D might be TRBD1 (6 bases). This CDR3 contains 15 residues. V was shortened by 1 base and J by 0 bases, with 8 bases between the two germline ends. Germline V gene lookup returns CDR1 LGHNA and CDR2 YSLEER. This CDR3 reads CASSQVGGSTDTQYF. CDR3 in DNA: TGCGCCAGCAGCCAAGTAGGGGGTAGCACAGATACGCAGTATTTT.

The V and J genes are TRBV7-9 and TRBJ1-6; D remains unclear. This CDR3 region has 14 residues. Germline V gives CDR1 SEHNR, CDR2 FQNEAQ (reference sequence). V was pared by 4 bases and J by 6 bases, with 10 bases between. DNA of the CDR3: TGTGCCAGCAGCTCTAGTGATCCTAATTCACCCCTCCACTTT. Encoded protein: CASSSSDPNSPLHF. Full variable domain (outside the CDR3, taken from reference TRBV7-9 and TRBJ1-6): DTGVSQNPRHKITKRGQNVTFRCDPISEHNRLYWYRQTLGQGPEFLTYFQNEAQLEKSRLLSDRFSAERPKGSFSTLEIQRTEQGDSAMYLCASSSSDPNSPLHFGNGTRLTVT.

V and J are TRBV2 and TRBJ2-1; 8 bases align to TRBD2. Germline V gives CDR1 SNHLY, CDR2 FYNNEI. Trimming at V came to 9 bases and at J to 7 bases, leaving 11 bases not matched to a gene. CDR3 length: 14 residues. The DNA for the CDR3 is TGTGCCAGACAAAGCGGGAGCAATTCTAATGAGCAGTTCTTC. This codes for CARQSGSNSNEQFF. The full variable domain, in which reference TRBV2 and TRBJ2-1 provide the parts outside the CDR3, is EPEVTQTPSHQVTQMGQEVILRCVPISNHLYFYWYRQILGQKVEFLVSFYNNEISEKSEIFDDQFSVERPDGSNFTLKIRSTKLEDSAMYFCARQSGSNSNEQFFGPGTRLTVL.

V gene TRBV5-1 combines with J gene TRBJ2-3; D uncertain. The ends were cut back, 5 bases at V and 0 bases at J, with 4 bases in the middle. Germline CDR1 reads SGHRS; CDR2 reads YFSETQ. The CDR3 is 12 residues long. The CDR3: CASRDSTDTQYF. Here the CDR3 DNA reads TGCGCCAGCAGGGACAGCACAGATACGCAGTATTTT.

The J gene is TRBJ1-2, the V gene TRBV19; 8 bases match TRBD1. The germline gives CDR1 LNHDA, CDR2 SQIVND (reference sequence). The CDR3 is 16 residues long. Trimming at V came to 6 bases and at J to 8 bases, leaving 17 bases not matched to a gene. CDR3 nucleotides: TGTGCCAGTAGCAAAAGATCCCCCCAGGGGGCGAACGGCTACACCTTC. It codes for CASSKRSPQGANGYTF. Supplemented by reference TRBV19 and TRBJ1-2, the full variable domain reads DGGITQSPKYLFRKEGQNVTLSCEQNLNHDAMYWYRQDPGQGLRLIYYSQIVNDFQKGDIAEGYSVSREKKESFPLTVTSAQKNPTAFYLCASSKRSPQGANGYTFGSGTRLTVV.